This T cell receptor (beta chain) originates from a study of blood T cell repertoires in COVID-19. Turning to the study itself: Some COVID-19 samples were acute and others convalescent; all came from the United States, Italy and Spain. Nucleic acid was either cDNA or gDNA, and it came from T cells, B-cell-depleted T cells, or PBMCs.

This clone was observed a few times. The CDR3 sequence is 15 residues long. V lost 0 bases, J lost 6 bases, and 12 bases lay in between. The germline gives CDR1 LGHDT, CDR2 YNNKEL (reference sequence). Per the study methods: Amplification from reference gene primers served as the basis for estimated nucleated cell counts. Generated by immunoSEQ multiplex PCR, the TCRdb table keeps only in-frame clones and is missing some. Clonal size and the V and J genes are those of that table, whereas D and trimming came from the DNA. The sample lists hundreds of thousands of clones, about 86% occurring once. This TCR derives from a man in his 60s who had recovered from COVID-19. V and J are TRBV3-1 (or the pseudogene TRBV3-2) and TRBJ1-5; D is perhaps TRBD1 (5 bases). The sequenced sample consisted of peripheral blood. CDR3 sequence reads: CASSQDAGLGQPQHF. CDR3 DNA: TGTGCCAGCAGCCAAGATGCAGGGTTGGGTCAGCCCCAGCATTTT.